The 20 T cell receptor beta chains given below trace back to one sample, sequenced in a study of EBV T-cell therapy then PD-1 blockade in nasopharyngeal carcinoma. Repertoires were generated with immunoSEQ multiplex PCR, while TCRdb's copy carries only in-frame clones and drops some. The table includes approximately 23,000 clones, 70% to 85% detected once. Their cognate antigens are unknown. As for treatment: AdE1-LMPpoly-expanded autologous EBV-specific T-cell therapy followed by anti-PD-1 nivolumab. Specimen: CD8+ T cells from blood, collected at day -245 from a patient whose treatment included autologous EBV-specific T cells and nivolumab. These TCRs come from a man aged 40-50 years with nasopharyngeal carcinoma.

This clone appeared a few times. The rearrangement joins TRBV6-1 to TRBJ2-1; the match to TRBD1 covers 9 bases. The CDR3 sequence is 16 residues long. Per the germline V gene, CDR1 is MNHNS and CDR2 is SASEGT. Trimming cost V 3 bases and J 8 bases; bases outside gene matches: 11. The CDR3 reads CASSDLPGQGLHEQFF. For the CDR3, the DNA is TGTGCCAGCAGTGACCTACCGGGACAGGGATTACATGAGCAGTTCTTC.

By share, this clone counts as medium-sized. The gene calls are TRBV7-3 and TRBJ1-6; D uncertain. The CDR3 runs 14 residues. The V and J ends lost 4 bases and 6 bases respectively, with 10 bases between them. The V gene's germline CDR1 is SGHTA and CDR2 FQGTGA. The CDR3 is CASSSGLTNSPLHF. The CDR3, as DNA: TGTGCCAGCAGCTCCGGACTGACTAATTCACCCCTCCACTTT.

The rearrangement uses TRBV6-1 and TRBJ2-1, with 8 nucleotides matching TRBD2. Germline lookup yields CDR1 MNHNS and CDR2 SASEGT. This CDR3 is 19 amino acids long. Trimming took 0 bases from V and 0 from J; bases not matched to a gene: 10. This CDR3 is CASSEADDPSGSSYNEQFF. In DNA, the CDR3 is TGTGCCAGCAGTGAAGCGGATGATCCGAGCGGGAGCTCCTACAATGAGCAGTTCTTC.

The V call is TRBV2, the J call TRBJ1-5, with D tentatively TRBD1 (5 bases). The germline gives CDR1 SNHLY, CDR2 FYNNEI. V was cut by 1 base and J by 6 bases, with 10 bases left in between. This CDR3 is built from 14 residues. The CDR3 region is CASSEGVGTQPQHF. DNA for the CDR3: TGTGCCAGCAGTGAAGGAGTTGGGACTCAGCCCCAGCATTTT.

This chain connects TRBV7-9 to TRBJ2-6; the D gene is possibly TRBD1 (5 bases). Trimming took 5 bases from V and 0 from J, leaving 17 bases between them. Germline CDR1 reads SEHNR; CDR2 reads FQNEAQ (reference sequence). The CDR3 consists of 18 residues. In DNA, the CDR3 is TGTGCCAGCAGCCTTGTCTGGAGACAGAGCTCTGGGGCCAACGTCCTGACTTTC. Protein: CASSLVWRQSSGANVLTF.

The rearrangement joins TRBV4-2 to TRBJ1-1; the D is unclear. Germline-derived CDR1 and CDR2 are LGHNA and YNFKEQ. The V end was cut by 8 bases, the J end by 0 bases, with 10 bases between. There are 13 residues in the CDR3. DNA of the CDR3: TGTGCCAGCGCGGGAGCCATGAACACTGAAGCTTTCTTT. This gives the protein CASAGAMNTEAFF.

The chain employs TRBV4-3 and TRBJ1-2; D unclear. This CDR3 contains 14 residues. The ends were cut back, 1 base at V and 4 bases at J, with 10 bases in the middle. From germline, CDR1 is LGHNA and CDR2 YSLEER. In DNA form, the CDR3 reads TGCGCCAGCAGCCAAGGCAGAGGGCCCTATGGCTACACCTTC. Its protein product is CASSQGRGPYGYTF.

As concerns this clone: One junction end does not reproduce the germline sequence, and a read error may be involved. The chain combines TRBV11-3 with TRBJ2-3, with 8 bases aligning to TRBD2. CDR1 is SGHNT, CDR2 YENEEA, per germline. The CDR3 is 15 residues long. The CDR3 region is CASSIDRGGLDTQYF. CDR3 sequence (DNA): TGTGCCAGCAGCATAGACCGGGGGGGCTTAGATACGCAGTATTTT.

The chain links TRBV12-3 or TRBV12-4 to TRBJ2-5; 8 bases are a match to TRBD1. CDR3 length: 13 residues. The V segment lost 5 bases and the J segment 4 bases; nucleotides outside the gene matches: 3. This CDR3 reads CASSQGAGETQYF. The CDR3 nucleotides read TGTGCCAGCAGTCAGGGGGCAGGAGAGACCCAGTACTTC.

CDR3 sequence: CATGAGGTEAFF. CDR3 bases: TGTGCCACAGGAGCGGGTGGCACTGAAGCTTTCTTT. The chain recombines TRBV11-1 with TRBJ1-1; no firm D call. The germline CDR1 and CDR2 sequences are SGHAT and FQDESV (reference sequence). V was shortened by 10 bases and J by 4 bases, with 13 bases between the two germline ends. This CDR3 spans 12 amino acids.

The chain uses TRBV7-2 and TRBJ1-3; D might be TRBD1 (6 bases). Germline V gene sequence: CDR1 SGHTA, CDR2 FQGNSA. CDR3 length: 15 amino acids. Trimming left V 5 bases short and J 2 bases short, with 13 bases between. The DNA of the CDR3 is TGTGCCAGCAGCCCGGCGGGGGGGCCTGGAAACACCATATATTTT. This sequence encodes CASSPAGGPGNTIYF.

As for this clone: The conserved phenylalanine or tryptophan normally closing the CDR3 is absent here, so this likely arose from a read error. The chain carries TRBV4-3 and TRBJ1-2, with D possibly matching TRBD1 (6 bases). This CDR3 spans 17 amino acids. Germline lookup yields CDR1 LGHNA and CDR2 YSLEER. V was trimmed by 4 bases and J by 5 bases, leaving 23 bases between them. CDR3 DNA sequence: TGCGCCAGCAGCCCCGGTATAAGGACAGCCCAACGGTATGGCTACACCCTC. Protein: CASSPGIRTAQRYGYTL.

Only one count was recorded for this clone. The rearrangement joins TRBV7-9 to TRBJ1-2; 8 bases line up with TRBD1. The germline V gene encodes CDR1 SEHNR and CDR2 FQNEAQ (reference sequence). The CDR3 runs to 15 residues. The ends lost 6 bases at V and 4 bases at J; junction bases unmatched: 10. The CDR3 bases are TGTGCCAGCAGTCACCCCCGGGACAGGCCCTATGGCTACACCTTC. Residues: CASSHPRDRPYGYTF.

The V call is TRBV10-1, the J call TRBJ1-2; the match to TRBD1 covers 9 bases. CDR3 size: 14 residues. Germline loops: CDR1 WNHNN, CDR2 SYGVQD (reference sequence). V dropped 3 bases and J dropped 9; count of bases not matched to a gene: 8. The CDR3 bases are TGCGCCAGCAGTGACGAAATGGACAGGGGAAGCTACACCTTC. Encoded protein: CASSDEMDRGSYTF.

The chain recombines TRBV2 with TRBJ1-5; 7 bases agree with TRBD1. Germline trimming cut 5 bases from V and 1 base from J; bases unmatched to any gene: 11. The CDR3 extends over 17 amino acids. Germline-derived CDR1 and CDR2 are SNHLY and FYNNEI. DNA of the CDR3: TGTGCCAGCAGTAACGACAGGGAAGGTTGGAGCAATCAGCCCCAGCATTTT. This gives the protein CASSNDREGWSNQPQHF.

The gene calls are TRBV13 and TRBJ2-3; possible D gene TRBD1, 5 bases. Trimming removed 1 base at V and 1 base at J, with 12 bases between. The CDR3 is 16 amino acids. The germline CDR1 and CDR2 sequences are PRHDT and FYEKMQ (reference sequence). CDR3 residues: CASSLAGPRRTDTQYF. Here the CDR3 DNA reads TGTGCCAGCAGCTTAGCAGGGCCCAGACGCACAGATACGCAGTATTTT.

J is TRBJ2-7 and V is TRBV12-3 or TRBV12-4; TRBD1 or TRBD2 may be the D gene (5 bases each). The CDR3 length is 13 residues. Trimming left V 5 bases short and J 3 bases short, with 11 bases between. This CDR3 is CASSRDLGYEQYF. The CDR3 DNA reads TGTGCCAGCAGTCGGGACCTAGGCTACGAGCAGTACTTC.

V usage is TRBV7-9 and J usage is TRBJ2-1; 10 nucleotides line up with TRBD1. J lost 7 bases, V lost 1 base, and 4 bases had no gene match. Germline-derived CDR1 and CDR2 are SEHNR and FQNEAQ (reference sequence). The CDR3 covers 15 residues. CDR3: CASSLGRTGGNEQFF. As DNA, the CDR3 is TGTGCCAGCAGCTTAGGTCGGACAGGGGGGAATGAGCAGTTCTTC.

The CDR3 DNA is TGTGCCAGCAGTTACGTAGCGGGGGGGTACACAGATACGCAGTATTTT. This translates into CASSYVAGGYTDTQYF. This chain links TRBV6-5 with TRBJ2-3; 11 bases fit TRBD2. The length of the CDR3 is 16 residues. Unmatched junction bases numbered 3, after V lost 2 bases and J lost 2 bases. CDR1 is MNHEY, CDR2 SVGAGI, per germline.

The V call is TRBV6-5, the J call TRBJ1-3; possible D gene TRBD1, 5 bases. V gave up 0 bases and J gave up 4 bases, with 10 bases separating them. The germline CDR1 and CDR2 sequences are MNHEY and SVGAGI. This CDR3 is 15 amino acids long. The CDR3 bases are TGTGCCAGCAGTTACTCGCAGGGACTCGGAAACACCATATATTTT. Residues: CASSYSQGLGNTIYF.